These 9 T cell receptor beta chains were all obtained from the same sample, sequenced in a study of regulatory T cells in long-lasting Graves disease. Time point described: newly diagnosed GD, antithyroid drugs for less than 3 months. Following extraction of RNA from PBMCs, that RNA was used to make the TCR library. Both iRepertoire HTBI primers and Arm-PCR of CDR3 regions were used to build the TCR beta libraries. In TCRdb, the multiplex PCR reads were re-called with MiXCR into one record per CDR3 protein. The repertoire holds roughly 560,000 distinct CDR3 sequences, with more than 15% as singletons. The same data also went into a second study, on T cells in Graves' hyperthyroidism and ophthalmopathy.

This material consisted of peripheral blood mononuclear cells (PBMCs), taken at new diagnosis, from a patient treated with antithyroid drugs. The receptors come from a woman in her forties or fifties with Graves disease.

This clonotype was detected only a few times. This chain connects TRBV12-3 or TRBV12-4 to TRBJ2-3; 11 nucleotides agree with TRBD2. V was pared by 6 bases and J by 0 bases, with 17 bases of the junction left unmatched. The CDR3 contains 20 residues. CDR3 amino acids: CASRPSSGGSGDWSTDTQYF. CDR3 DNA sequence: TGTGCCAGCAGACCCTCTAGCGGGGGGTCGGGAGACTGGAGCACAGATACGCAGTATTTT.

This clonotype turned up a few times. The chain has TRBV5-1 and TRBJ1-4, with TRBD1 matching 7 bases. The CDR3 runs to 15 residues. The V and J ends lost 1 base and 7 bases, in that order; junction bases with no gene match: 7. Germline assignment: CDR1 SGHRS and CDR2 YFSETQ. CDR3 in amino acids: CASSLNAGGGEKLFF. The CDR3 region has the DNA TGCGCCAGCAGCTTGAACGCAGGGGGTGGTGAAAAACTGTTTTTT.

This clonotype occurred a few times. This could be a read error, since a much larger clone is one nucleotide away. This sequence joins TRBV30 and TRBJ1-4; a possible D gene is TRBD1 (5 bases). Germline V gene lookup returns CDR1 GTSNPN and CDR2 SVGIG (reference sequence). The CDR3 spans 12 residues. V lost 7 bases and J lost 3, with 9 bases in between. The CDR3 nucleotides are TGTGCCTCGAACAGGCCTAATGAAAAACTGTTTTTT. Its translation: CASNRPNEKLFF.

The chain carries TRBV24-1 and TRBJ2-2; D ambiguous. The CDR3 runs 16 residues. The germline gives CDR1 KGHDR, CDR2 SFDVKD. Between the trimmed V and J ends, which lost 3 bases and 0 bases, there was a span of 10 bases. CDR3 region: CATSDGPGPNTGELFF. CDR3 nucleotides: TGTGCCACCAGTGATGGGCCGGGTCCGAACACCGGGGAGCTGTTTTTT.

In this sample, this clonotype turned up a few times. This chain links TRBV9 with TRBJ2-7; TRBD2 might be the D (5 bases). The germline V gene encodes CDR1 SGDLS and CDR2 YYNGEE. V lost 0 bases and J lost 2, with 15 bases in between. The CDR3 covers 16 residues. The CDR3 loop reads CASSVGGRAATYEQYF. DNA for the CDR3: TGTGCCAGCAGCGTAGGAGGTCGAGCGGCGACCTACGAGCAGTACTTC.

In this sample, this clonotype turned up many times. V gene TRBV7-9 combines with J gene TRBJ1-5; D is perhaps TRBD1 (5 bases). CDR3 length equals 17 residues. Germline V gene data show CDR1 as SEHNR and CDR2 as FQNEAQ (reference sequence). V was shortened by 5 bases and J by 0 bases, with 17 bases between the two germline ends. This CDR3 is CASSRDQLPSSNQPQHF. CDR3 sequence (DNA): TGTGCCAGCAGCCGGGACCAGCTACCCTCTAGCAATCAGCCCCAGCATTTT. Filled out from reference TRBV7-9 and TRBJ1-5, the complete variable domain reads DTGVSQNPRHKITKRGQNVTFRCDPISEHNRLYWYRQTLGQGPEFLTYFQNEAQLEKSRLLSDRFSAERPKGSFSTLEIQRTEQGDSAMYLCASSRDQLPSSNQPQHFGDGTRLSIL.

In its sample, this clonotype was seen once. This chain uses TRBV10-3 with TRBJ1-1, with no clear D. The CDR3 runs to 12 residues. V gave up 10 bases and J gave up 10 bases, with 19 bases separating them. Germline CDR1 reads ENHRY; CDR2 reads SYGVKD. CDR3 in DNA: TGTGCCACAGGCAGAGAGGGAAGTATAGCTTTCTTT. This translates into CATGREGSIAFF.

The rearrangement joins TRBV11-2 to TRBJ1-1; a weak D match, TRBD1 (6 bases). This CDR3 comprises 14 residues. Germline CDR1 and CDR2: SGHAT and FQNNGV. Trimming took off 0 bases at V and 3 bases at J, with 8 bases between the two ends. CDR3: CASSLDRGYTEAFF. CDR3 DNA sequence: TGTGCCAGCAGCTTAGACAGGGGATACACTGAAGCTTTCTTT.

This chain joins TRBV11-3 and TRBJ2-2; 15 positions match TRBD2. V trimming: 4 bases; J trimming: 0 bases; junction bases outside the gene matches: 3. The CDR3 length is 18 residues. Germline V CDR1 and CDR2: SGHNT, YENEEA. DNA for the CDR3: TGTGCCAGCAGCTCGGGACTAGCGGGGGGAGCGAACACCGGGGAGCTGTTTTTT. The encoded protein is CASSSGLAGGANTGELFF.